This entry is about one T cell receptor (beta chain). Germline V gene lookup returns CDR1 GTSNPN and CDR2 SVGIG (reference sequence). J was trimmed by 0 bases and V by 0 bases; bases with no gene match: 10. The length of the CDR3 is 18 residues. The sample originates from a study of circulating tumor DNA in untreated peripheral T-cell lymphoma. The method was immunoSEQ multiplex PCR; TCRdb's version includes in-frame clones alone and lacks a portion of them. This table has 6,500 to 7,500 clones, roughly 77% appearing once. Before treatment, baseline tumor tissue was collected for sequencing. The chain has TRBV30 and TRBJ1-4; 7 nucleotides match TRBD1. Specimen: tumor tissue. This TCR was sampled from a human donor with peripheral T-cell lymphoma. CDR3 sequence reads: CAWSVGDRAPATNEKLFF. CDR3 bases: TGTGCCTGGAGTGTCGGAGACAGGGCCCCTGCAACTAATGAAAAACTGTTTTTT.